This is a list of T cell receptor beta chains from one sample in a study of metastatic and nonmetastatic thyroid tumors. TCRdb reprocessed the PCR reads via MiXCR. The table has tens of thousands of clones, roughly 19% seen once. Sample: blood. The receptors derive from a female donor with papillary thyroid cancer or a benign thyroid nodule (not recorded which). Some clones in this sample may be carry-over from other donors' samples. Each CDR3 is given with its conserved first and last residue. Each record gives: J gene, clone size, CDR3 length, V gene, D gene, CDR3 protein, CDR3 DNA. A D gene is named only where the DNA matches it firmly. Clone size is stated in some rows and not others, as once, few, many or a class when expanded.

TRBJ2-3	many	14	TRBV30	-	CAFSRGRSQLAQYF	TGTGCCTTCTCACGAGGACGGAGCCAGTTAGCGCAGTATTTT
TRBJ2-1	many	13	TRBV2	TRBD2	CASRASGENEQFF	TGTGCCAGCAGGGCTAGCGGAGAGAATGAGCAGTTCTTC
TRBJ2-4	many	19	TRBV4-2	-	CASSQALSGQALAKNIQYF	TGTGCCAGCAGCCAAGCCCTCTCTGGGCAGGCTCTAGCCAAAAACATTCAGTACTTC
TRBJ2-7	-	10	TRBV8-2	-	CGDRGYEQYF	TGTGGGGACAGGGGATACGAGCAGTACTTC
TRBJ1-1	many	13	TRBV7-2	-	CASSWTGGTEAFF	TGTGCCAGCAGCTGGACGGGGGGCACTGAAGCTTTCTTT
TRBJ1-5	-	14	TRBV10-3	-	CAIGTGDSNQPQHF	TGTGCCATCGGGACCGGTGATAGCAATCAGCCCCAGCATTTT
TRBJ2-7	few	14	TRBV15	TRBD1	CATSTNRDSYDQYF	TGTGCCACCAGCACAAACCGGGACAGTTACGATCAGTACTTC
TRBJ1-6	-	15	TRBV11-2	TRBD1	CASSRDRGVGSPLHF	TGTGCCAGCAGTCGAGACAGGGGAGTTGGCTCACCCCTCCACTTT
TRBJ2-7	many	16	TRBV28	-	CASSFLGQASSYEQYF	TGTGCCAGCAGTTTTTTAGGCCAGGCGAGCTCCTACGAGCAGTACTTC
TRBJ1-2	many	15	TRBV20-1	-	CSAGSGGGVGYGYTF	TGCAGTGCTGGCTCCGGAGGGGGGGTCGGTTATGGCTACACCTTC
TRBJ2-3	-	15	TRBV19	-	CASSTQGKGGDTQYF	TGTGCCAGTAGTACCCAAGGGAAAGGGGGAGATACGCAGTATTTT
TRBJ2-3	-	18	TRBV20-1	TRBD2	CSAEPVLAGGLPTDTQYF	TGCAGTGCTGAGCCTGTACTAGCGGGAGGTCTCCCCACAGATACGCAGTATTTT
TRBJ1-2	many	14	TRBV5-6	-	CASSAALVGYGYTF	TGTGCCAGCAGCGCGGCGCTAGTAGGCTATGGCTACACCTTC
TRBJ2-1	many	13	TRBV19	-	CASSIEGEVEQFF	TGTGCCAGTAGTATAGAGGGGGAGGTTGAGCAGTTCTTC
TRBJ1-1	few	14	TRBV12-3/TRBV12-4	-	CASRVTGGNTEAFF	TGTGCCAGCAGGGTGACGGGGGGGAACACTGAAGCTTTCTTT
TRBJ1-3	many	13	TRBV3-1	-	CASSQDWGNTIYF	TGTGCCAGCAGCCAAGATTGGGGAAACACCATATATTTT
TRBJ2-1	many	15	TRBV6-4	TRBD1	CASSDSTGGANEQFF	TGTGCCAGCAGTGACTCGACAGGGGGGGCCAATGAGCAGTTCTTC
TRBJ1-1	many	12	TRBV20-1	-	CSASFGNTEAFF	TGCAGTGCTAGTTTTGGGAACACTGAAGCTTTCTTT
TRBJ2-3	many	15	TRBV30	TRBD2	CAWSVGGSLTDTQYF	TGTGCCTGGAGTGTTGGCGGGAGCTTAACGGATACGCAGTATTTT
TRBJ1-6	many	12	TRBV20-1	TRBD1	CSAGQGDSPLHF	TGCAGCGCAGGACAGGGAGATTCACCCCTCCACTTT
TRBJ1-2	many	13	TRBV6-6	-	CASSYLGGEGYTF	TGTGCCAGCAGTTACCTAGGGGGGGAAGGCTACACCTTC
TRBJ2-2	-	15	TRBV5-1	-	CASSLAQANTVELFF	TGCGCCAGCAGCTTGGCACAGGCGAACACCGTTGAGCTGTTTTTT
TRBJ1-3	-	16	TRBV9	-	CASSAGSGARVNTIYF	TGTGCCAGCAGCGCCGGGTCAGGGGCGCGGGTAAACACCATATATTTT
TRBJ2-5	-	12	TRBV7-8	-	CASSLYLETQYF	TGTGCCAGCAGCTTATACTTAGAGACACAGTACTTC
TRBJ2-1	many	11	TRBV2	-	CASQLYNEQFF	TGTGCCAGCCAGCTCTATAATGAGCAGTTCTTC
TRBJ2-1	-	18	TRBV5-1	TRBD1	CASAGTGAKDSLYNEQFF	TGCGCCAGTGCCGGGACAGGGGCGAAAGACTCCCTCTACAATGAGCAGTTCTTC
TRBJ2-1	many	13	TRBV5-1	-	CASSLLTAHEQFF	TGCGCCAGCAGCTTGTTAACGGCGCATGAGCAGTTCTTC
TRBJ1-3	many	16	TRBV11-1	-	CASSSSGPAAGNTIYF	TGTGCCAGCAGCTCCTCGGGCCCCGCGGCCGGAAACACCATATATTTT
TRBJ1-6	medium-sized	14	TRBV28	TRBD1	CASSSGTEPPSLHF	TGTGCCAGCAGTTCCGGGACAGAGCCCCCGTCCCTCCACTTT
TRBJ2-6	-	16	TRBV28	-	CASSQLTGAGANVLTF	TGTGCCAGCAGTCAGTTAACGGGGGCTGGGGCCAACGTCCTGACTTTC
TRBJ2-3	many	15	TRBV24-1	TRBD2	CATSDRGVRTDTQYF	TGTGCCACCAGTGATCGGGGGGTGAGGACAGATACGCAGTATTTT
TRBJ2-1	once	15	TRBV11-2	TRBD2	CASSFIGTTYNEQFF	TGTGCCAGTAGCTTTATCGGGACTACCTACAATGAGCAGTTCTTC
TRBJ2-3	many	14	TRBV20-1	TRBD2	CSESLAGVTDTQYF	TGCAGTGAATCACTAGCGGGAGTTACGGATACGCAGTATTTT
TRBJ2-7	-	14	TRBV28	-	CASSSAVETYEQYF	TGTGCCAGCAGTTCGGCAGTAGAGACCTACGAGCAGTACTTC
TRBJ2-3	many	15	TRBV5-1	TRBD1	CASSSTGGAADTQYF	TGCGCCAGCAGTTCCACAGGGGGCGCGGCAGATACGCAGTATTTT
TRBJ2-7	few	14	TRBV28	-	CASIPPVQGSEQYF	TGTGCCAGCATTCCCCCCGTACAGGGTTCCGAGCAGTACTTC
TRBJ2-3	-	14	TRBV6-1	-	CASRKSVQSDTQYF	TGTGCCAGCAGGAAGTCAGTGCAATCAGATACGCAGTATTTT
TRBJ1-2	-	11	TRBV6-1	-	CASSETGGYTF	TGTGCCAGCAGTGAAACAGGGGGCTACACCTTC
TRBJ2-2	-	15	TRBV20-1	TRBD2	CSARKTSGRAGELFF	TGCAGTGCTAGGAAGACTAGCGGGAGGGCCGGGGAGCTGTTTTTT
TRBJ2-7	many	12	TRBV7-9	TRBD1	CASGQGRDEQYF	TGTGCCAGCGGACAGGGTCGCGACGAGCAGTACTTC
TRBJ2-5	-	17	TRBV4-1	TRBD1	CASSSPGQRSSQETQYF	TGCGCCAGCAGCTCCCCGGGACAGAGATCTTCCCAAGAGACCCAGTACTTC
TRBJ2-1	-	15	TRBV2	-	CASSLLGGPYNEQFF	TGTGCCAGCAGTCTGCTCGGCGGTCCCTACAATGAGCAGTTCTTC